This T cell receptor (beta chain) was captured in a study of cytomegalovirus exposure and HLA in healthy donors. As to this clone: The junction departs from germline at one end; a sequencing error may be responsible.

PCR employed 60 Vbeta and 13 Jbeta primers. Method: immunoSEQ multiplex PCR; TCRdb's copy keeps in-frame clones and lacks some. The table has around 140,000 clones, 70% to 85% seen once; the top ten hold roughly 1.4%. The CDR3 is 15 amino acids. The germline V gene has CDR1 SEHNR and CDR2 FQNEAQ (reference sequence). The source material was PBMCs. The TCR was taken from a man aged 30 to 45 in good health and CMV-seropositive. The chain has TRBV7-9 and TRBJ2-7, with 13 bases lining up with TRBD2. CDR3 amino acids: CSSSHPGLAGYEQYF. The CDR3 nucleotides are TGTTCCAGCAGCCACCCGGGACTAGCGGGATACGAGCAGTACTTC.